The rows below give T cell receptor beta chains drawn from one sample of a study of CD8+CD57+ T cells in acquired aplastic anemia. TCRdb processed the reads anew with MiXCR; each CDR3 protein has one entry. This repertoire shows under 350,000 distinct CDR3 sequences, around 60% found once; its top ten account for less than 10%. Sequencing was done on a sample of sorted CD4+, CD8+, or CD8+CD57+ T cells (not recorded which) from PBMCs. Receptor source: a human donor with severe aplastic anemia or a healthy control (not recorded which). CDR3s include the opening cysteine and the closing phenylalanine or tryptophan. Fields, in order: clone size, V gene, J gene, D gene, CDR3 protein, CDR3 DNA. A D gene is named only where the DNA matches it firmly. Rows give clone size only sometimes, using once, few, many, or a class for an expanded clone.

many,TRBV20-1,TRBJ2-1,-,CSASLAAGEQFF,TGCAGTGCTAGTCTGGCAGCCGGGGAGCAGTTCTTC
-,TRBV12-3/TRBV12-4,TRBJ2-7,-,CASSLGQGKVGQYF,TGTGCCAGCAGTTTAGGGCAGGGTAAAGTAGGGCAGTACTTC
-,TRBV29-1,TRBJ2-7,-,CSVGSRGGSYEQYF,TGCAGCGTTGGAAGCAGGGGAGGCTCCTACGAGCAGTACTTC
-,TRBV29-1,TRBJ1-3,-,CSVETRSAPGNTIYF,TGCAGCGTTGAGACACGGTCAGCCCCCGGAAACACCATATATTTT
-,TRBV15,TRBJ2-7,TRBD2,CATSRGGLAGGSYEQYF,TGTGCCACCAGCAGGGGAGGACTAGCGGGGGGCTCCTACGAGCAGTACTTC
-,TRBV5-1,TRBJ1-4,-,CASTADLNEKLFF,TGCGCCAGCACGGCAGACTTAAATGAAAAACTGTTTTTT
-,TRBV10-1,TRBJ2-2,-,CASRQVGELFF,TGCGCCAGCAGACAGGTGGGGGAGCTGTTTTTT
-,TRBV12-3/TRBV12-4,TRBJ1-1,-,CASTSLDTANTEAFF,TGTGCCAGCACCTCTCTGGACACGGCTAACACTGAAGCTTTCTTT
-,TRBV11-2,TRBJ2-1,-,CASSLWQGNNEQFF,TGTGCCAGCAGCTTATGGCAGGGGAACAATGAGCAGTTCTTC
-,TRBV16,TRBJ1-2,-,CASSPDPFSLPGYTF,TGTGCCAGCAGCCCAGACCCCTTCAGTCTACCTGGCTACACCTTC
-,TRBV11-3,TRBJ2-7,-,CASSQVTRDEQYF,TGTGCCAGCAGCCAAGTTACACGGGATGAGCAGTACTTC
many,TRBV4-1,TRBJ1-4,-,CASSLHSGAVNEKLFF,TGCGCCAGCAGCCTTCACTCAGGCGCCGTTAATGAAAAACTGTTTTTT
once,TRBV19,TRBJ1-6,TRBD1,CASSIDTGANSPLHF,TGTGCCAGTAGTATAGATACAGGGGCGAATTCACCCCTCCACTTT
-,TRBV10-3,TRBJ1-4,-,CAIRNGAIPNEKLFF,TGTGCCATCAGAAACGGGGCGATCCCTAATGAAAAACTGTTTTTT
once,TRBV19,TRBJ1-5,-,CASNIGLISNQPQHF,TGTGCCAGTAACATAGGACTGATTAGCAATCAGCCCCAGCATTTT
-,TRBV7-2,TRBJ2-3,TRBD2,CASSPWTLAGGLDTQYF,TGTGCCAGCAGCCCTTGGACCCTAGCGGGAGGGCTTGATACGCAGTATTTT
many,TRBV28,TRBJ1-1,TRBD1,CASRQDRVRAFF,TGTGCCAGCAGGCAGGACAGGGTGCGGGCTTTCTTT
-,TRBV5-4,TRBJ2-3,TRBD2,CASSSVSGRADTQYF,TGTGCCAGCAGCTCCGTTAGCGGGAGGGCAGATACGCAGTATTTT
-,TRBV11-1,TRBJ2-2,TRBD2,CASSLGFGGGNTGELFF,TGTGCCAGCAGCTTAGGGTTTGGCGGGGGGAACACCGGGGAGCTGTTTTTT
few,TRBV7-6,TRBJ2-7,TRBD1,CASSLDAGGGYEQYF,TGTGCCAGCAGCTTAGATGCAGGGGGTGGGTACGAGCAGTACTTC
-,TRBV20-1,TRBJ1-2,-,CSVQGGSYGYTF,TGCAGTGTTCAGGGCGGTAGCTATGGCTACACCTTC
-,TRBV20-1,TRBJ2-7,TRBD2,CSAWTSGSHEQYF,TGCAGTGCTTGGACTAGCGGGAGTCACGAGCAGTACTTC
once,TRBV7-3,TRBJ1-3,-,CASSLSSLAGNTIYF,TGTGCCAGCAGCTTATCGTCGCTAGCTGGAAACACCATATATTTT
once,TRBV2,TRBJ2-5,TRBD1,CASSDGGQVGETQYF,TGTGCCAGCAGTGACGGGGGACAGGTCGGGGAGACCCAGTACTTC
-,TRBV2,TRBJ2-7,TRBD1,CASTSSVGTGVYEQYF,TGTGCCAGCACCTCAAGTGTAGGGACAGGGGTCTACGAGCAGTACTTC
many,TRBV10-3,TRBJ2-2,TRBD1,CAIRRQGADGELFF,TGTGCCATCAGACGACAGGGTGCCGACGGGGAGCTGTTTTTT
-,TRBV25-1,TRBJ2-2,-,CASREGGNYGYTGELFF,TGTGCCAGCAGAGAAGGGGGTAACTATGGCTACACCGGGGAGCTGTTTTTT
few,TRBV24-1,TRBJ2-1,TRBD2,CAMRLADSYNEQFF,TGTGCCATGAGACTAGCGGACTCCTACAATGAGCAGTTCTTC
many,TRBV19,TRBJ2-7,-,CASRGTLGYF,TGTGCCAGTAGAGGGACATTAGGGTACTTC
once,TRBV2,TRBJ2-7,-,CASSESREDYEQYF,TGTGCCAGCAGTGAAAGTAGGGAGGACTACGAGCAGTACTTC
-,TRBV19,TRBJ2-3,-,CASSIDAVGIVSTDTQYF,TGTGCCAGTAGTATAGATGCGGTCGGGATAGTGAGCACAGATACGCAGTATTTT
-,TRBV11-2,TRBJ1-2,-,CASSSSYGYTF,TGTGCCAGCAGCTCTTCGTATGGCTACACCTTC
-,TRBV24-1,TRBJ2-7,-,CATCDSTPDRKGMYEQYF,TGTGCCACCTGTGATTCAACTCCGGACAGAAAGGGGATGTACGAGCAGTACTTC
many,TRBV27,TRBJ2-5,-,CASSRSGVLQETQYF,TGTGCCAGCAGCCGGAGTGGGGTGTTACAAGAGACCCAGTACTTC
many,TRBV6-5,TRBJ1-6,-,CASSETRRGSPLHF,TGTGCCAGCAGCGAGACGCGGCGGGGTTCACCCCTCCACTTT
many,TRBV4-2,TRBJ2-2,-,CASSHPGGTTNTGELFF,TGTGCCAGCAGCCACCCTGGGGGGACAACGAACACCGGGGAGCTGTTTTTT
many,TRBV4-2,TRBJ2-2,-,CASRWGGSTGELFF,TGTGCCAGCAGATGGGGCGGATCCACCGGGGAGCTGTTTTTT
many,TRBV7-3,TRBJ2-7,-,CASSLNWEFEQYF,TGTGCCAGCAGCTTAAATTGGGAATTCGAGCAGTACTTC